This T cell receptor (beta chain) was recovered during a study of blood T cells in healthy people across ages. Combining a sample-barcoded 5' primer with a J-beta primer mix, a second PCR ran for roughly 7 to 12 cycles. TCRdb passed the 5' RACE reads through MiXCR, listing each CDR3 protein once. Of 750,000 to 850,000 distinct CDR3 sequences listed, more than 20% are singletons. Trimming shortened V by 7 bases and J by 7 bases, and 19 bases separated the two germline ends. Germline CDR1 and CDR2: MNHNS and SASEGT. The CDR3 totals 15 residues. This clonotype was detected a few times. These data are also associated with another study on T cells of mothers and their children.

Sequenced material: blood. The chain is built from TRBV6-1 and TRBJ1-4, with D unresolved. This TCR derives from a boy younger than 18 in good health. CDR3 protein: CASTLTPALLEKLFF. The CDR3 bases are TGTGCCAGCACCCTGACCCCAGCACTTCTTGAAAAACTGTTTTTT.